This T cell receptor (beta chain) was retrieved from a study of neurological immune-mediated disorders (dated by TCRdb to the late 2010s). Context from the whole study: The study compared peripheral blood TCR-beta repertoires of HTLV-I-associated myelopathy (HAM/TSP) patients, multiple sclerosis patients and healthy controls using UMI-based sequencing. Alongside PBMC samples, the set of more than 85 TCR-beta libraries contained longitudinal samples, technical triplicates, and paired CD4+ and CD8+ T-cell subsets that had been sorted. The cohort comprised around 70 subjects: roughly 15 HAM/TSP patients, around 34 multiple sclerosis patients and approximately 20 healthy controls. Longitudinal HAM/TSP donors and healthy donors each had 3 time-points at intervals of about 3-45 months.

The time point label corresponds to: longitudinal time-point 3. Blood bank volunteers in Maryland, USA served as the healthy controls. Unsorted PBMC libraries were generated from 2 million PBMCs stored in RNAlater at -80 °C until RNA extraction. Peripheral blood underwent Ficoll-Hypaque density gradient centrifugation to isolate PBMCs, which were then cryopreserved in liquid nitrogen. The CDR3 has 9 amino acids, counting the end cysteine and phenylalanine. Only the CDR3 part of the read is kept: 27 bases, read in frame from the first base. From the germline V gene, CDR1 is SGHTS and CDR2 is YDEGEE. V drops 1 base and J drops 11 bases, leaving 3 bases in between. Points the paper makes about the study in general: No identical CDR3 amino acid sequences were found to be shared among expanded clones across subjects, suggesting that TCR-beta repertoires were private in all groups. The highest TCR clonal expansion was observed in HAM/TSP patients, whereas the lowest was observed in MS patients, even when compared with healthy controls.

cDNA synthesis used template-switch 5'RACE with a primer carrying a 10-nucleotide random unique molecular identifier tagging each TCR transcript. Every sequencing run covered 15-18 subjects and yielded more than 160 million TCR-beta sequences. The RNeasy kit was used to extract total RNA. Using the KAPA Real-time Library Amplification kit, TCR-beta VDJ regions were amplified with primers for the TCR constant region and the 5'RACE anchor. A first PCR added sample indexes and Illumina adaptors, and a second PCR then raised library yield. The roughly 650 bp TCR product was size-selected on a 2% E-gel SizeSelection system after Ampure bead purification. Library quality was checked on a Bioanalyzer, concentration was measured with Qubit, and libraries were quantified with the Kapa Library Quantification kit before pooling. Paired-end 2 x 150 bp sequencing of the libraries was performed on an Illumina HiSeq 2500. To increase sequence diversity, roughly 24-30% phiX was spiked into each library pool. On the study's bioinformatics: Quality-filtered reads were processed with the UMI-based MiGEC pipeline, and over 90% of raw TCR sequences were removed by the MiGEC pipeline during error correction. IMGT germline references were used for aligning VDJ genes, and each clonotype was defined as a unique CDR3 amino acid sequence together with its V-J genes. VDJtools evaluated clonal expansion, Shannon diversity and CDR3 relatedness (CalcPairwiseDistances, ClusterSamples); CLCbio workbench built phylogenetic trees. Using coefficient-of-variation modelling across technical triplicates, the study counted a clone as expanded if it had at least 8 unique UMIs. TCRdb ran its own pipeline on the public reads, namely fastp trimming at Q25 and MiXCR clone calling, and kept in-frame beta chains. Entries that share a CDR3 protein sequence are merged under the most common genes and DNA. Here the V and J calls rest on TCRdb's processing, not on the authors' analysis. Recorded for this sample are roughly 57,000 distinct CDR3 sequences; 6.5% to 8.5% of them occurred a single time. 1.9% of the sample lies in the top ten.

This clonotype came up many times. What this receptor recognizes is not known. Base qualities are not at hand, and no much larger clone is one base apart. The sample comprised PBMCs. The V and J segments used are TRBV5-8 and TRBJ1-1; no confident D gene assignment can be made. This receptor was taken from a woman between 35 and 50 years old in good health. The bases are TGTGCCAGCAGCTTGAAGGCTTTCTTT. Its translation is CASSLKAFF.